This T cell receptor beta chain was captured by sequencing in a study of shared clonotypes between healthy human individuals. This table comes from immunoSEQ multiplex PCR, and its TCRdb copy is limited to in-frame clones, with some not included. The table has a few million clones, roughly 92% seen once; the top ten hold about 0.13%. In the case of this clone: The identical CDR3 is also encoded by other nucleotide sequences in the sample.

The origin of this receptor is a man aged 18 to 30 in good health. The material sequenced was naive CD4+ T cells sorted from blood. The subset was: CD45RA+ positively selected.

The CDR3 nucleotides are TGTGCCAGCAGTTCGACAGGGAACACTGAAGCTTTCTTT. This codes for CASSSTGNTEAFF. The chain carries TRBV7-3 and TRBJ1-1; perhaps TRBD1 as D (6 bases). The germline gives CDR1 SGHTA, CDR2 FQGTGA. This CDR3 is 13 amino acids long. The V gene lost 6 bases and the J gene lost 1 base, with 9 bases spanning the gap.